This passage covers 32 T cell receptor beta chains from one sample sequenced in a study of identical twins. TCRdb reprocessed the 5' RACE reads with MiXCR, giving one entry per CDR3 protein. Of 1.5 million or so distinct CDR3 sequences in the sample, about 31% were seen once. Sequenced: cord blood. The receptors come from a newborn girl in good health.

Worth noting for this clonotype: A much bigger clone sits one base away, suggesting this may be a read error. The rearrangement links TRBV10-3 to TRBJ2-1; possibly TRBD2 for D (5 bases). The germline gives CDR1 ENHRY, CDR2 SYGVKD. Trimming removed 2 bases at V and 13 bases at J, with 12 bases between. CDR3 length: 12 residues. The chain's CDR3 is CAISEREETQFF. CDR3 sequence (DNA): TGTGCCATCAGTGAGCGGGAAGAGACCCAGTTCTTC.

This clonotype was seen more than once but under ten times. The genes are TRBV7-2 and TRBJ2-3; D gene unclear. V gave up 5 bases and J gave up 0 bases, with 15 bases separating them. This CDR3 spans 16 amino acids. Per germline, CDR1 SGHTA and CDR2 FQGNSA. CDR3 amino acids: CASSGSPTVSTDTQYF. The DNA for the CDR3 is TGTGCCAGCAGCGGATCACCGACCGTGAGCACAGATACGCAGTATTTT.

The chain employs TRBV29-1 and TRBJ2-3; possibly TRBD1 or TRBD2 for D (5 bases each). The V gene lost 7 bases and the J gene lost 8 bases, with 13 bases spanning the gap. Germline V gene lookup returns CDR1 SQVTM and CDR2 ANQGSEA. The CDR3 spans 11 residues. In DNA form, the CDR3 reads TGCAGCGCCGGGGCATTGGGTACGCAGTATTTT. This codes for CSAGALGTQYF.

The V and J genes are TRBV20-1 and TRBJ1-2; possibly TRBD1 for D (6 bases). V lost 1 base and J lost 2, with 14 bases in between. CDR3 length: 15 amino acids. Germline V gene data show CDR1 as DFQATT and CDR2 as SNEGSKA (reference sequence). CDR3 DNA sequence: TGCAGTGCTAGAGGTGTACAGGGTCCCAACTATGGCTACACCTTC. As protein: CSARGVQGPNYGYTF.

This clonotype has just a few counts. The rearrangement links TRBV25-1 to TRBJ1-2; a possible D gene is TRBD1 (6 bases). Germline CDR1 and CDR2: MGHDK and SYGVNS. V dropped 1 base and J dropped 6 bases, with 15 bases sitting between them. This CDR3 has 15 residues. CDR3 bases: TGTGCCAGCAGTGAATCGCGGGGGCAGGGGCATGGCTACACCTTC. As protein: CASSESRGQGHGYTF.

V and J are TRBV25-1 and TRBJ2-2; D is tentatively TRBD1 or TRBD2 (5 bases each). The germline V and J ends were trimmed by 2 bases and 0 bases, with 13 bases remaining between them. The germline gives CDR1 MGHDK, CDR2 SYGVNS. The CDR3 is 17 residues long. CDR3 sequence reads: CASSEGVGRTNTGELFF. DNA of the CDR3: TGTGCCAGCAGTGAAGGGGTGGGACGGACGAACACCGGGGAGCTGTTTTTT.

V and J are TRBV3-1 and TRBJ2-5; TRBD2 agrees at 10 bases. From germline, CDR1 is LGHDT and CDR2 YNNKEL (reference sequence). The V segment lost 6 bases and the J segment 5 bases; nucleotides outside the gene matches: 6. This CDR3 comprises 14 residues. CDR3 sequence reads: CASRERGGMETQYF. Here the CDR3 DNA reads TGTGCCAGCAGAGAGCGGGGGGGTATGGAGACCCAGTACTTC.

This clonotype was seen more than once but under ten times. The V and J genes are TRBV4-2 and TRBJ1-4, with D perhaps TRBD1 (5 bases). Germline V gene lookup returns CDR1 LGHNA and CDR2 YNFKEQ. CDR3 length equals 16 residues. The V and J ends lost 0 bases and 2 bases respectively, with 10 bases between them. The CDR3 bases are TGTGCCAGCAGCCAAGAATTGGGGGAGACTAATGAAAAACTGTTTTTT. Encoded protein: CASSQELGETNEKLFF.

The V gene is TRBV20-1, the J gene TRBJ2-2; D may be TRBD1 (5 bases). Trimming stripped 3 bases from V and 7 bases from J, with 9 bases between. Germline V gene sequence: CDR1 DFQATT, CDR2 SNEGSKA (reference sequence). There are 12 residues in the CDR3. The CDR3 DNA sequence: TGCAGTGCTAGCAGGGTTGGCGGGGAGCTGTTTTTT. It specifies CSASRVGGELFF.

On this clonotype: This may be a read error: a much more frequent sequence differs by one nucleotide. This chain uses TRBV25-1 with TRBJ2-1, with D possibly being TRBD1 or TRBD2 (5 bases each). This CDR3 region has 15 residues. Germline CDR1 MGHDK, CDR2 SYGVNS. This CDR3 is CACSESGTGKNEQFF. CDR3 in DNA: TGTGCCTGCAGTGAATCGGGGACGGGGAAGAATGAGCAGTTCTTC. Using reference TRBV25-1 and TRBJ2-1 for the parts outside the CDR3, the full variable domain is EADIYQTPRYLVIGTGKKITLECSQTMGHDKMYWYQQDPGMELHLIHYSYGVNSTEKGDLSSESTVSRIRTEHFPLTLESARPSHTSQYLCACSESGTGKNEQFFGPGTRLTVL.

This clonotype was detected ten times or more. For the CDR3, the DNA is TGTGCCATCAGTGAGAAAGGATACGAGCAGTACTTC. It codes for CAISEKGYEQYF. The J gene is TRBJ2-7, the V gene TRBV10-3; D is undetermined. The CDR3 is made up of 12 amino acids. Trimming removed 2 bases at V and 4 bases at J, with 6 bases between. Germline-derived CDR1 and CDR2 are ENHRY and SYGVKD.

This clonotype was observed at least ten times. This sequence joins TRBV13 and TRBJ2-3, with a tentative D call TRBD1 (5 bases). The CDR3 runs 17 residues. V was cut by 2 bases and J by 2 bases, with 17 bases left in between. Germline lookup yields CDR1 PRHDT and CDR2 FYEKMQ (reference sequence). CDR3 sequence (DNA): TGTGCCAGCAGCTTAACCACCGACAGAGCCCTCACAGATACGCAGTATTTT. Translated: CASSLTTDRALTDTQYF. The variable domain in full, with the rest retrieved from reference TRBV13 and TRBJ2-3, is AAGVIQSPRHLIKEKRETATLKCYPIPRHDTVYWYQQGPGQDPQFLISFYEKMQSDKGSIPDRFSAQQFSDYHSELNMSSLELGDSALYFCASSLTTDRALTDTQYFGPGTRLTVL.

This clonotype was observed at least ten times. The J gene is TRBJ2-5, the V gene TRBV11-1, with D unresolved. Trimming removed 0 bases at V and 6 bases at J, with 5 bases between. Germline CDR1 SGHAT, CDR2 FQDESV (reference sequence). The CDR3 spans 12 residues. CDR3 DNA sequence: TGTGCCAGCAGCTTAGCCTCCCAGACCCAGTACTTC. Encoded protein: CASSLASQTQYF.

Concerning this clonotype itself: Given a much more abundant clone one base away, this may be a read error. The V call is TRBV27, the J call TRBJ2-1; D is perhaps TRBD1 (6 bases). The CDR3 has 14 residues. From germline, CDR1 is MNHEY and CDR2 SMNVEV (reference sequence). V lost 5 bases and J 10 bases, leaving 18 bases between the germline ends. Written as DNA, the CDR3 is TGTGCCAGCAGTCCCTCCGGACAGACCTACGAGCAGTTCTTC. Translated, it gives CASSPSGQTYEQFF.

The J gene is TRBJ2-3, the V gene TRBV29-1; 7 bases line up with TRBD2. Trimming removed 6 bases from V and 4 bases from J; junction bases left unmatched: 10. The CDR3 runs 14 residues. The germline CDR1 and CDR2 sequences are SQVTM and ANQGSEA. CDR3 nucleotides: TGCAGCGTGGAATCTAGCGGCCGCGCAGATACGCAGTATTTT. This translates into CSVESSGRADTQYF.

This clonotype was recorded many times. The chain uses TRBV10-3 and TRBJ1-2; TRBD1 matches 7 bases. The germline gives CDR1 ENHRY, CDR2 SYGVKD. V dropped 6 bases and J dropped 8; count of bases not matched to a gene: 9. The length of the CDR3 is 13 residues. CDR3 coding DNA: TGTGCCATCAGCTTGACAGGGTGGGAAGGCTACACCTTC. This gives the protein CAISLTGWEGYTF.

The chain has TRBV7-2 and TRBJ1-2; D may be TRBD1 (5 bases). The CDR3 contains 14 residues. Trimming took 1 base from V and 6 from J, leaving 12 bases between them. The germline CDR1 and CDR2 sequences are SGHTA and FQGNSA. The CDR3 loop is CASSLVARDHGYTF. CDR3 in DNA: TGTGCCAGCAGCTTAGTTGCCAGGGATCATGGCTACACCTTC.

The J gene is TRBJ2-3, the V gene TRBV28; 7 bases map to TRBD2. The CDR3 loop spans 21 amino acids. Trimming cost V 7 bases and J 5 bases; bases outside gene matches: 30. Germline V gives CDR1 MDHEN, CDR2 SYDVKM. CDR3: CASIFVSTGGSGGRRKDTQYF. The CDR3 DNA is TGTGCCAGCATCTTTGTGTCAACTGGAGGAAGTGGCGGGAGAAGGAAAGATACGCAGTATTTT.

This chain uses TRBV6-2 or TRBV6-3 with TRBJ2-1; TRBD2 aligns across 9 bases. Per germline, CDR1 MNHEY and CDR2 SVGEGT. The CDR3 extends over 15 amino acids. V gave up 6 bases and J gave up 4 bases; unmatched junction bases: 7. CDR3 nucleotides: TGTGCCAGCAGAAAGCCGGGACTAGCTTACAATGAGCAGTTCTTC. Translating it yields CASRKPGLAYNEQFF.

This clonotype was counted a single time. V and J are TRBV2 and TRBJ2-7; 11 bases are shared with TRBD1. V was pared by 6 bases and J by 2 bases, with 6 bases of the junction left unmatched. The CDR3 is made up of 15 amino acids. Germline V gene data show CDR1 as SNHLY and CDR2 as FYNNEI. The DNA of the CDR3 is TGTGCCAGCAGACCTAGGGGACAGGGGGCCTACGAGCAGTACTTC. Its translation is CASRPRGQGAYEQYF.

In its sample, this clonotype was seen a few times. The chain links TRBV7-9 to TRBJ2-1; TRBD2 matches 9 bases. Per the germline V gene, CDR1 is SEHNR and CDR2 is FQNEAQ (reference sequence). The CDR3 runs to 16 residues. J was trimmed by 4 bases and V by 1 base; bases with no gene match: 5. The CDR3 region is CASSLGEAGGYNEQFF. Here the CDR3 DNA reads TGTGCCAGCAGCTTAGGGGAAGCGGGGGGTTACAATGAGCAGTTCTTC.

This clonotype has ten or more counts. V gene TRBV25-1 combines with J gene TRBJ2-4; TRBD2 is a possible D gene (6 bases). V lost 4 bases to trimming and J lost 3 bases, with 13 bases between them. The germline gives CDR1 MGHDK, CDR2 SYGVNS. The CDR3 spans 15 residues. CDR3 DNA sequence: TGTGCCAGCAGTGCAGGAGGGTGGGGCAAAAACATTCAGTACTTC. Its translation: CASSAGGWGKNIQYF. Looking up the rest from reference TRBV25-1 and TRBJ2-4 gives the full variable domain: EADIYQTPRYLVIGTGKKITLECSQTMGHDKMYWYQQDPGMELHLIHYSYGVNSTEKGDLSSESTVSRIRTEHFPLTLESARPSHTSQYLCASSAGGWGKNIQYFGAGTRLSVL.

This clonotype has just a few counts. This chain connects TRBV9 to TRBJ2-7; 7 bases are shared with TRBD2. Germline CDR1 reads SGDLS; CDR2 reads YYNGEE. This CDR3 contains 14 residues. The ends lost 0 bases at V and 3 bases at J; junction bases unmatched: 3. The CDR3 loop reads CASSVGEGLYEQYF. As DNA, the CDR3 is TGTGCCAGCAGCGTAGGGGAGGGCCTCTACGAGCAGTACTTC. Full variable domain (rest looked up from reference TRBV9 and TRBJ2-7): DSGVTQTPKHLITATGQRVTLRCSPRSGDLSVYWYQQSLDQGLQFLIQYYNGEERAKGNILERFSAQQFPDLHSELNLSSLELGDSALYFCASSVGEGLYEQYFGPGTRLTVT.

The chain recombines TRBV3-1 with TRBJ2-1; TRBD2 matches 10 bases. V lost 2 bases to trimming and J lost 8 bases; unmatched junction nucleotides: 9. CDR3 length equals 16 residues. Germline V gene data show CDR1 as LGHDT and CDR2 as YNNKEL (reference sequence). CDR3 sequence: CASSQMGASGRHEQFF. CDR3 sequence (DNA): TGTGCCAGCAGCCAAATGGGGGCTAGCGGGAGACATGAGCAGTTCTTC.

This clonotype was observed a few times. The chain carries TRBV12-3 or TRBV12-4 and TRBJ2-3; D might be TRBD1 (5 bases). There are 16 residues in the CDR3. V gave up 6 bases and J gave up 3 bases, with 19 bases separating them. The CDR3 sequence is CASRLRAGPGTDTQYF. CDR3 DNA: TGTGCCAGCAGATTACGGGCAGGCCCAGGGACAGATACGCAGTATTTT.

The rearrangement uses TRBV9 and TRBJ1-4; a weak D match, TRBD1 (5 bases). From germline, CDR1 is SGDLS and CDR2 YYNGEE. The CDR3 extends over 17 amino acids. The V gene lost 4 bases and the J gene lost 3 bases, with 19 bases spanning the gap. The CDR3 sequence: CASSQAQGLGANEKLFF. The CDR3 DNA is TGTGCCAGCAGCCAAGCCCAGGGTTTGGGAGCTAATGAAAAACTGTTTTTT.

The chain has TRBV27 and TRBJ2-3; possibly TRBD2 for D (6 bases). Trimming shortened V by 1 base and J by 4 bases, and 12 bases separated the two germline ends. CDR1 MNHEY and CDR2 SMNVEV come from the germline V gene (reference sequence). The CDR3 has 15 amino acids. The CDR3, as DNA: TGTGCCAGCAGTTTATACGGGAGTCGGGCAGATACGCAGTATTTT. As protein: CASSLYGSRADTQYF.

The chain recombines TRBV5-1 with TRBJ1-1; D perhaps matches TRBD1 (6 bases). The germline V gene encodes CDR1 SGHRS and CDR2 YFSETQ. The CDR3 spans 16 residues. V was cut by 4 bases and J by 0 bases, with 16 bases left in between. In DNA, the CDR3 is TGCGCCAGCAGCCTTCAGAGGACAGTTATGAACACTGAAGCTTTCTTT. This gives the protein CASSLQRTVMNTEAFF.

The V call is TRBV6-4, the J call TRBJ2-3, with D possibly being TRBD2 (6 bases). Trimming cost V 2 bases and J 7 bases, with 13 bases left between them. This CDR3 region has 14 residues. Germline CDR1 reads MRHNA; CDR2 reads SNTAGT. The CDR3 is CASSDVGGTNTQYF. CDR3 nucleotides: TGTGCCAGCAGTGACGTGGGAGGAACCAATACGCAGTATTTT.

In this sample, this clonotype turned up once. CDR3 DNA sequence: TGTGCCAGTAGGACTAGCGGGAGAGGTAGGCTCACAGATACGCAGTATTTT. As protein: CASRTSGRGRLTDTQYF. The chain is built from TRBV19 and TRBJ2-3, with 12 bases identical to TRBD2. This CDR3 comprises 17 residues. Germline V gene lookup returns CDR1 LNHDA and CDR2 SQIVND (reference sequence). J lost 2 bases, V lost 6 bases, and 9 bases had no gene match.

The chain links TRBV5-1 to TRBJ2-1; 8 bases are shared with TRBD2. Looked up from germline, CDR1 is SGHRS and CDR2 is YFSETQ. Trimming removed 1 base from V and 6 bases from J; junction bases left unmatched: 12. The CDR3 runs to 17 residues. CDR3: CASSLRLAGPRGNEQFF. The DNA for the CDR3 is TGCGCCAGCAGCTTGAGGCTAGCGGGTCCCCGAGGCAATGAGCAGTTCTTC.

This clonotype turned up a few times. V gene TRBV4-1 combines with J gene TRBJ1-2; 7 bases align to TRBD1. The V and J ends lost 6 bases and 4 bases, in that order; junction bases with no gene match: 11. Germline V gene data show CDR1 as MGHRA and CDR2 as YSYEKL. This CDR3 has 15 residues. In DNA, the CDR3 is TGCGCCAGCAGACCACTGACAGGGTTGAGCTATGGCTACACCTTC. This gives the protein CASRPLTGLSYGYTF.